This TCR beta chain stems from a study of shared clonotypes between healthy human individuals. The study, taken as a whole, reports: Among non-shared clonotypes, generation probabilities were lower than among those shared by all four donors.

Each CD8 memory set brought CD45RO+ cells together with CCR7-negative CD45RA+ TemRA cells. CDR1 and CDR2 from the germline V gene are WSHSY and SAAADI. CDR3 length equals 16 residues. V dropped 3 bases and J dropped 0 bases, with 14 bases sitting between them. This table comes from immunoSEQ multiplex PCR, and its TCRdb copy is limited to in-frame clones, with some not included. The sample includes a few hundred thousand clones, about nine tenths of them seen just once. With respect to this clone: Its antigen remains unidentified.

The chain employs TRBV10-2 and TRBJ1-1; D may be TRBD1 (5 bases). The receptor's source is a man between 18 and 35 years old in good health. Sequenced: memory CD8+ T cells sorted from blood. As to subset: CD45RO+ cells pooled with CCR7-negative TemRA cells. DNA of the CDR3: TGCGCCAGCAGTGATATTTTGCCAGGGCTGAACACTGAAGCTTTCTTT. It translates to CASSDILPGLNTEAFF.